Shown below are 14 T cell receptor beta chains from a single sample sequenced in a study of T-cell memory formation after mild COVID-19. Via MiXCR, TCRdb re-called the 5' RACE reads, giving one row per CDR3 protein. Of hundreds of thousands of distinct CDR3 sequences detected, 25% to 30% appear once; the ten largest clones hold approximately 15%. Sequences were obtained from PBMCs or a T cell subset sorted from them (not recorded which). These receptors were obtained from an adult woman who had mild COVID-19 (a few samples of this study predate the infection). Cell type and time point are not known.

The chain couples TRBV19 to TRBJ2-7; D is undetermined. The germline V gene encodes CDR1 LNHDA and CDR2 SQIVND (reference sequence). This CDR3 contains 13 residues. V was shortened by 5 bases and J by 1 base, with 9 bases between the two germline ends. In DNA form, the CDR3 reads TGTGCCAGTAGTTCGACATTGTCCTACGAGCAGTACTTC. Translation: CASSSTLSYEQYF.

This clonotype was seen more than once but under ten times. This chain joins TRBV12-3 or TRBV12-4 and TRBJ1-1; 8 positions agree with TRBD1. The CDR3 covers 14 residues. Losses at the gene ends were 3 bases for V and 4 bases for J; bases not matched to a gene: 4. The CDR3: CASSFGQGATEAFF. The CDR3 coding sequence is TGTGCCAGCAGTTTTGGACAGGGAGCCACTGAAGCTTTCTTT.

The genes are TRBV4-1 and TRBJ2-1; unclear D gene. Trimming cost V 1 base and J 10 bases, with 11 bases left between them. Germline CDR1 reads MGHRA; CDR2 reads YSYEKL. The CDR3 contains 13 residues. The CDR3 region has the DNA TGCGCCAGCAGCCAAGGCCCTCCCGCAGAGCAGTTCTTC. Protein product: CASSQGPPAEQFF.

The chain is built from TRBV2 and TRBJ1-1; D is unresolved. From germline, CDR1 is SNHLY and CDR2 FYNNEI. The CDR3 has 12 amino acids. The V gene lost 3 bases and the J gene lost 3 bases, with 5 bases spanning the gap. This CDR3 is CASSDGYTEAFF. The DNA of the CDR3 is TGTGCCAGCAGTGACGGGTACACTGAAGCTTTCTTT. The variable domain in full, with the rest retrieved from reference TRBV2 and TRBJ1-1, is EPEVTQTPSHQVTQMGQEVILRCVPISNHLYFYWYRQILGQKVEFLVSFYNNEISEKSEIFDDQFSVERPDGSNFTLKIRSTKLEDSAMYFCASSDGYTEAFFGQGTRLTVV.

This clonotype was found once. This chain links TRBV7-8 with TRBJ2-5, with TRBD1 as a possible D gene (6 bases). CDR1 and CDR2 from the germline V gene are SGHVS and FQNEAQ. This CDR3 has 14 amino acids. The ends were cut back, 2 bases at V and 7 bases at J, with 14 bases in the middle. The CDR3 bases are TGTGCCAGCAGCTTAAATCCAGGGGTTGTGACCCAGTACTTC. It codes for CASSLNPGVVTQYF. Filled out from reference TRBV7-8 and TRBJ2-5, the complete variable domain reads GAGVSQSPRYKVAKRGQDVALRCDPISGHVSLFWYQQALGQGPEFLTYFQNEAQLDKSGLPSDRFFAERPEGSVSTLKIQRTQQEDSAVYLCASSLNPGVVTQYFGPGTRLLVL.

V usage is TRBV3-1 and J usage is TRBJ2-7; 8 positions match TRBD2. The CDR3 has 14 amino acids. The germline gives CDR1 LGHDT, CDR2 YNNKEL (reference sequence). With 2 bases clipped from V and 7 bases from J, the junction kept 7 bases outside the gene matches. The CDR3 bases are TGTGCCAGCAGCCAATCTCGGGAGGGTTGGGAGCAGTACTTC. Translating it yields CASSQSREGWEQYF.

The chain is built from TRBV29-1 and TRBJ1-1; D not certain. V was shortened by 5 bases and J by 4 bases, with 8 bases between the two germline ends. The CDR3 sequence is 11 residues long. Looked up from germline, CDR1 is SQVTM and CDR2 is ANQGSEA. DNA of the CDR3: TGCAGCGTTCTTGGAGGCACTGAAGCTTTCTTT. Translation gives CSVLGGTEAFF.

CDR3 residues: CASSLWAGSRLNYGYTF. Here the CDR3 DNA reads TGTGCCAGCAGCTTATGGGCAGGTTCCCGACTTAACTATGGCTACACCTTC. The chain has TRBV7-9 and TRBJ1-2; the D is unclear. Germline CDR1 and CDR2: SEHNR and FQNEAQ (reference sequence). V lost 2 bases, J lost 1 base, and 17 bases lay in between. The CDR3 has 17 amino acids.

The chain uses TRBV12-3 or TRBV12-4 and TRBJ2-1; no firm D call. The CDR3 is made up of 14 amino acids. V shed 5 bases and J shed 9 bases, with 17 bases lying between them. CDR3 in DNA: TGTGCCAGCAGTCCACCCGTAGGGATCAGTGAGCAGTTCTTC. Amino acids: CASSPPVGISEQFF.

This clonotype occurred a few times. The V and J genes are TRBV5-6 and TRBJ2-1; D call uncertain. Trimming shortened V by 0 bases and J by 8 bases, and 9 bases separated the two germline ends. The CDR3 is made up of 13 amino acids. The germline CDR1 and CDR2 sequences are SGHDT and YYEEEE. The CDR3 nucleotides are TGTGCCAGCAGCTTGGTGAAGGATGATGAGCAGTTCTTC. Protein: CASSLVKDDEQFF.

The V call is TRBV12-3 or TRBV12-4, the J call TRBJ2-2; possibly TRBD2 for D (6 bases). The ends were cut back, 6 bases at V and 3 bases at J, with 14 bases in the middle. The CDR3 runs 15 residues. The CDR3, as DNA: TGTGCCAGCAGCTACTTCGGGACTTACACCGGGGAGCTGTTTTTT. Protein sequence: CASSYFGTYTGELFF.

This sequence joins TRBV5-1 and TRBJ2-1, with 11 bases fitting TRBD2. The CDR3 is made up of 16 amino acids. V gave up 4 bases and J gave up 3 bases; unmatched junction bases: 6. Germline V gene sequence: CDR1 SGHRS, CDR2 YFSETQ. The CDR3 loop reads CASSPKTSGVYNEQFF. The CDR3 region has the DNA TGCGCCAGCAGCCCCAAGACTAGCGGGGTCTACAATGAGCAGTTCTTC.

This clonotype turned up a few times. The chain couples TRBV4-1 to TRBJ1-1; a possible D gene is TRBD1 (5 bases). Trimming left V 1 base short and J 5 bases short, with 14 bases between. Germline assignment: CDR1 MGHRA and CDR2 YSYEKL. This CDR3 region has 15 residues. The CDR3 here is CASSQAQRQGTEAFF. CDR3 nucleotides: TGCGCCAGCAGCCAAGCTCAACGCCAGGGTACTGAAGCTTTCTTT.

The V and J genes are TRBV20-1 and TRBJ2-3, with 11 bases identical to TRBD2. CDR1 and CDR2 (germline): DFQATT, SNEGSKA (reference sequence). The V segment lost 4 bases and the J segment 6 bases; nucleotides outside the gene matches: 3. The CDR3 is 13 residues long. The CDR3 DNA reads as TGCAGTGCTACGACTAGCGGGACTGATACGCAGTATTTT. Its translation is CSATTSGTDTQYF.